This is a list of T cell receptor beta chains from one sample in a study of Ad26.COV2.S vaccination and SARS-CoV-2 variants. Libraries were prepared by immunoSEQ multiplex PCR; TCRdb keeps only in-frame clonotypes and omits some of them. The sample has about 350,000 clones; roughly 91% are singletons. The source was peripheral blood, collected in a trial of Ad26.COV2.S vaccine versus placebo. Receptors originate from a person between 18 and 65 years old who received the Ad26.COV2.S COVID-19 vaccine or a placebo. Each CDR3 is given with its conserved first and last residue. D genes are given only for firm matches. Size is omitted from some rows. Given values are once, few, many or a class for expanded clones.

V	J	size	length	D	DNA	CDR3
TRBV6-1	TRBJ1-2	-	13	TRBD1	TGTGCCAGCAGTGAAGGGACAGGAGCGGGCTACACCTTC	CASSEGTGAGYTF
TRBV27	TRBJ2-2	-	16	-	TGTGCCAGCAGTCCCCTCGACAGGATCCGCCACGGGGAGCTGTTTTTT	CASSPLDRIRHGELFF
TRBV7-9	TRBJ2-7	-	15	TRBD1	TGTGCCAGCAGCTACACCGGGACAGGGGGGTACGAGCAGTACTTC	CASSYTGTGGYEQYF
TRBV19	TRBJ2-7	once	14	-	TGTGCCAGTAGTACCACGACAGACTCCTACGAGCAGTACTTC	CASSTTTDSYEQYF
TRBV11-2	TRBJ2-2	once	16	-	TGTGCCAGCAGCTTAGGGGGGTACCTAAACACCGGGGAGCTGTTTTTT	CASSLGGYLNTGELFF
TRBV29-1	TRBJ1-5	-	13	-	TGCAGCGTCGCCGGGACCAGGGATCAGCCCCAGCATTTT	CSVAGTRDQPQHF
TRBV5-1	TRBJ2-1	-	15	-	TGCGCCAGCAGCACCCTCCCTGACACCGACAATGAGCAGTTCTTC	CASSTLPDTDNEQFF
TRBV27	TRBJ1-4	-	14	-	TGTGCCACCAGACCGGGACGGCTAAATGAAAAACTGTTTTTT	CATRPGRLNEKLFF
TRBV5-6	TRBJ2-5	-	14	-	TGTGCCAGCAGCTTGGTTGGACCCCAAGAGACCCAGTACTTC	CASSLVGPQETQYF
TRBV4-1	TRBJ1-5	-	22	TRBD1	TGCGCCAGCAGCCAAGCATTAGGGGGCTCCTATTCCACAGGGTATAGCAATCAGCCCCAGCATTTT	CASSQALGGSYSTGYSNQPQHF
TRBV7-8	TRBJ2-2	-	15	-	TGTGCCTCCAAGGGGGAGACAGCGAACACCGGGGAGCTGTTTTTT	CASKGETANTGELFF
TRBV6-5	TRBJ2-3	-	15	TRBD1	TGTGCCAGCAGTTTAGGGGCAGGGGGCCCAGATACGCAGTATTTT	CASSLGAGGPDTQYF
TRBV7-2	TRBJ1-5	-	15	-	TGTGCCAGCAGCTTAAACAGGGATGACAATCAGCCCCAGCATTTT	CASSLNRDDNQPQHF
TRBV2	TRBJ2-7	-	14	-	TGTGCCAGCAGTGCGGCGGGATCCCACTACGAGCAGTACTTC	CASSAAGSHYEQYF
TRBV9	TRBJ2-7	-	15	-	TGTGCCAGCAGCGCCCGGGACAAACCTGACTACGAGCAGTACTTC	CASSARDKPDYEQYF
TRBV7-8	TRBJ2-3	-	15	-	TGTGCCAGCAGCTCACCGACAGGCTACACAGATACGCAGTATTTT	CASSSPTGYTDTQYF
TRBV6-5	TRBJ2-3	-	13	-	TGTGCCAGCAGTTTGGACGGCACAGATACGCAGTATTTT	CASSLDGTDTQYF
TRBV12-5	TRBJ2-3	-	15	TRBD1	TGTGCTAGTGGCCAACGGACAGGAAACACAGATACGCAGTATTTT	CASGQRTGNTDTQYF
TRBV4-2	TRBJ2-3	-	17	TRBD2	TGTGCCAGCAGCCGATTACTAGCGGGGGAAGGGGCAGATACGCAGTATTTT	CASSRLLAGEGADTQYF
TRBV5-1	TRBJ2-3	-	16	TRBD2	TGCGCCAGCAGCTTGGCCCCTAGCGGGGGGTCAGATACGCAGTATTTT	CASSLAPSGGSDTQYF
TRBV5-1	TRBJ2-7	-	13	TRBD1	TGCGCCAGCCGACAGGGCAGCTCCTACGAGCAGTACTTC	CASRQGSSYEQYF
TRBV13	TRBJ2-7	-	15	-	TGTGCCAGCAGCTTAGGAGGGGGGCCGGGGTACGAGCAGTACTTC	CASSLGGGPGYEQYF
TRBV28	TRBJ2-7	few	21	TRBD2	TGTGCCAGCAGCCTTAGGGGTGGGCCGCTATCGACTAGCGGGTTCACTCGGGAGCAGTACTTC	CASSLRGGPLSTSGFTREQYF
TRBV9	TRBJ1-2	-	14	-	TGTGCCAGCAGCGTAGATGGGACTAACTATGGCTACACCTTC	CASSVDGTNYGYTF
TRBV19	TRBJ1-5	few	16	-	TGTGCCAGTAGTATTAGGGAGGGGTATAGCAATCAGCCCCAGCATTTT	CASSIREGYSNQPQHF
TRBV3-1/TRBV3-2	TRBJ2-1	-	16	TRBD2	TGTGCCAGCAGCCCCCGGACTAGCGGGAGGGCCGATGAGCAGTTCTTC	CASSPRTSGRADEQFF
TRBV6-1	TRBJ1-4	-	13	-	TGTGCCAGCAGTGAGTCTCTGGGCGAAAAACTGTTTTTT	CASSESLGEKLFF
TRBV5-1	TRBJ2-5	once	15	-	TGCGCCAGCAGCTTGGCCCCACAGCGTCAAGAGACCCAGTACTTC	CASSLAPQRQETQYF
TRBV25-1	TRBJ2-5	-	14	-	TGTGCCAGCAGTGAATACCCCAGGGAAGAGACCCAGTACTTC	CASSEYPREETQYF
TRBV7-2	TRBJ2-3	-	15	-	TGTGCCAGCAGCTTATCGCTAGCGTTGGGAGATACGCAGTATTTT	CASSLSLALGDTQYF
TRBV2	TRBJ2-7	-	19	TRBD1	TGTGCCAGCAGTGAAGTACGCCCCATCGGACAGGTGGAGGACTACGAGCAGTACTTC	CASSEVRPIGQVEDYEQYF
TRBV7-2	TRBJ2-1	-	15	-	TGTGCCAGCAGCACAGTCGGGACGGAATACAATGAGCAGTTCTTC	CASSTVGTEYNEQFF
TRBV7-8	TRBJ2-1	-	15	TRBD2	TGTGCCAGCAGCCTGGGACTAGCGGATTACAATGAGCAGTTCTTC	CASSLGLADYNEQFF
TRBV10-3	TRBJ1-2	-	14	-	TGTGCCATCAGTGAGTCGGACAGAATCTATGGCTACACCTTC	CAISESDRIYGYTF
TRBV7-9	TRBJ2-2	once	16	TRBD1	TGTGCCAGCAGCTTAGGTCGGACAGGGAACACCGGGGAGCTGTTTTTT	CASSLGRTGNTGELFF
TRBV28	TRBJ1-5	-	12	-	TGTGCCACCAGGGGTGCGAATCAGCCCCAGCATTTT	CATRGANQPQHF
TRBV6-5	TRBJ1-2	-	14	TRBD1	TGTGCCAGCAGTTTAAACCAGGGGGCTGCTGGCTACACCTTC	CASSLNQGAAGYTF
TRBV24-1	TRBJ2-3	-	16	-	TGTGCCACCAGTGATAACTGGGAACGGATCACAGATACGCAGTATTTT	CATSDNWERITDTQYF
TRBV15	TRBJ2-3	few	14	-	TGTGCCACCAGCAGGACTATTAGCACAGATACGCAGTATTTT	CATSRTISTDTQYF